These 8 T cell receptor beta chains were sequenced from one sample in a study of shared clonotypes between healthy human individuals. Profiling relied on immunoSEQ multiplex PCR, and the TCRdb table lists in-frame clones only, not all of them. The sample consists of 2,500,000 or so clones, approximately 93% of them appearing once. Sequencing was carried out using naive CD4+ T cells from PBMCs. Subset in this sample: CD45RA+ positively selected. These receptors were obtained from a man aged 18 to 29 in good health. Some clones in this sample may be carry-over from other donors' samples.

The CDR3 loop reads CASRLLAGAYNEQFF. The CDR3 DNA reads as TGTGCCAGCAGGCTACTAGCGGGAGCTTACAATGAGCAGTTCTTC. V is TRBV7-8 and J is TRBJ2-1, with 11 bases fitting TRBD2. V lost 6 bases and J lost 4; bases outside the gene matches: 5. CDR1 is SGHVS, CDR2 FQNEAQ, per germline. This CDR3 contains 15 residues.

The rearrangement uses TRBV5-1 and TRBJ1-2; D is uncertain. Germline loops: CDR1 SGHRS, CDR2 YFSETQ. The CDR3 extends over 14 amino acids. V dropped 7 bases and J dropped 4 bases, with 17 bases sitting between them. CDR3 coding DNA: TGCGCCAGCGACCCCCTAGGCGGCACCTATGGCTACACCTTC. This codes for CASDPLGGTYGYTF.

The genes are TRBV28 and TRBJ1-3; no reliable D call. V was clipped by 5 bases and J by 0 bases, with 14 bases between them. Germline lookup yields CDR1 MDHEN and CDR2 SYDVKM. This CDR3 spans 16 amino acids. DNA for the CDR3: TGTGCCAGCAGTCCGGTAGGAGCTAGCTCTGGAAACACCATATATTTT. Its translation is CASSPVGASSGNTIYF.

J is TRBJ2-7 and V is TRBV27; TRBD2 matches at 7 bases. The V gene end was trimmed by 3 bases and the J gene end by 0 bases; junction bases not matched to a gene: 5. CDR1 is MNHEY and CDR2 is SMNVEV in the germline V gene (reference sequence). This CDR3 is 15 amino acids long. The CDR3 coding sequence is TGTGCCAGCAGTTTTGCAGGGACTAACTCCTACGAGCAGTACTTC. It is translated as CASSFAGTNSYEQYF.

The chain combines TRBV25-1 with TRBJ2-7, with 13 nucleotides matching TRBD2. The V gene end was trimmed by 4 bases and the J gene end by 3 bases; junction bases not matched to a gene: 0. The CDR3 spans 14 residues. The germline V gene has CDR1 MGHDK and CDR2 SYGVNS. The CDR3 DNA reads as TGTGCCAGCAGTGGGACTAGCGGGAGCTACGAGCAGTACTTC. Translated, it gives CASSGTSGSYEQYF.

This clone was counted once. The chain combines TRBV7-2 with TRBJ1-2; no clear D. The V end lost 1 base, the J end lost 2 bases, and 11 bases lay between the germline ends. Germline V gene sequence: CDR1 SGHTA, CDR2 FQGNSA. This CDR3 has 15 residues. CDR3 residues: CASSLGVGGNYGYTF. The CDR3, as DNA: TGTGCCAGCAGCTTAGGTGTAGGAGGAAACTATGGCTACACCTTC.

With respect to this clone: Other DNA sequences in this specimen translate into the identical CDR3. J is TRBJ2-5 and V is TRBV2; a possible D gene is TRBD2 (7 bases). Trimming left V 6 bases short and J 4 bases short, with 9 bases between. The CDR3 covers 12 residues. Germline values: CDR1 SNHLY, CDR2 FYNNEI. The CDR3 reads CASRRGGETQYF. Written as DNA, the CDR3 is TGTGCCAGCAGAAGGGGGGGAGAGACCCAGTACTTC.

This chain joins TRBV13 and TRBJ2-7; the D gene could be TRBD1 or TRBD2 (5 bases each). V gave up 5 bases and J gave up 0 bases, with 11 bases separating them. Germline CDR1 and CDR2: PRHDT and FYEKMQ (reference sequence). The CDR3 is 14 amino acids. The CDR3 sequence: CASSRRDGSYEQYF. The CDR3 DNA reads TGTGCCAGCAGCCGTAGGGACGGCTCCTACGAGCAGTACTTC.